A single sample is the source of the 11 T cell receptor beta chains below, sequenced in a study of blood T cell repertoires in COVID-19. The repertoire was sequenced with immunoSEQ multiplex PCR; TCRdb's copy has only in-frame clones and lacks some. This table has 350,000 to 400,000 clones, around 87% appearing once. The sample consisted of PBMCs or T cells enriched from blood (not recorded which). The receptors here all came from a middle-aged man in a cohort exposed to, infected with or recovered from COVID-19 (not recorded which).

For the CDR3, the DNA is TGTGCCAGCAGTCGGGTCGGGGAGACCCAGTACTTC. The encoded protein is CASSRVGETQYF. This chain joins TRBV11-3 and TRBJ2-5; no reliable D call. Germline CDR1 and CDR2: SGHNT and YENEEA. V lost 6 bases, J lost 5 bases, and 10 bases lay in between. The CDR3 length is 12 residues.

The chain couples TRBV28 to TRBJ1-2, with 7 bases fitting TRBD1. The CDR3 is made up of 14 amino acids. The germline CDR1 and CDR2 sequences are MDHEN and SYDVKM. The junction had 5 bases not matched to a gene; V was cut back by 6 bases and J by 1 base. CDR3 nucleotide sequence: TGTGCCAGCAGATTCCCAGGGGGTAACTATGGCTACACCTTC. It encodes CASRFPGGNYGYTF.

The gene calls are TRBV9 and TRBJ1-4; D may be TRBD1 (6 bases). Germline loops: CDR1 SGDLS, CDR2 YYNGEE. Trimming removed 0 bases from V and 5 bases from J, with 11 bases in between. The CDR3 is made up of 15 amino acids. This chain's CDR3 is CASSVGPGGNEKLFF. The DNA for the CDR3 is TGTGCCAGCAGCGTAGGGCCGGGGGGCAATGAAAAACTGTTTTTT.

Here the CDR3 DNA reads TGCGCCAGCACCTCGAACGGGGTAATGAACACTGAAGCTTTCTTT. This translates into CASTSNGVMNTEAFF. V gene TRBV5-1 combines with J gene TRBJ1-1; D not certain. The CDR3 loop spans 15 amino acids. The germline V and J ends were trimmed by 6 bases and 0 bases, with 15 bases remaining between them. Germline CDR1 and CDR2: SGHRS and YFSETQ.

The chain recombines TRBV28 with TRBJ2-7; TRBD2 is a possible D gene (5 bases). Trimming stripped 8 bases from V and 2 bases from J, with 10 bases between. The germline V gene encodes CDR1 MDHEN and CDR2 SYDVKM. This CDR3 comprises 12 residues. In nucleotides, the CDR3 is TGTGCCAGCGGAAGCGGAACCTACGAGCAGTACTTC. It codes for CASGSGTYEQYF.

The V and J genes are TRBV10-3 and TRBJ2-1; 9 bases are shared with TRBD1. Germline V gene data show CDR1 as ENHRY and CDR2 as SYGVKD. This CDR3 spans 15 amino acids. After removal of 5 bases from V and 3 bases from J, the junction contained 5 bases not matched to a gene. The CDR3 DNA is TGTGCCATCAGTCCGGGACAGGGATACTACAATGAGCAGTTCTTC. It encodes CAISPGQGYYNEQFF.

The V gene is TRBV5-1, the J gene TRBJ1-2; D is perhaps TRBD1 (6 bases). Germline-derived CDR1 and CDR2 are SGHRS and YFSETQ. The CDR3 loop spans 14 amino acids. V was clipped by 4 bases and J by 2 bases, with 12 bases between them. The CDR3: CASSQDSLNYGYTF. The CDR3 bases are TGCGCCAGCAGCCAGGACAGCCTGAACTATGGCTACACCTTC.

J is TRBJ1-1 and V is TRBV28; the match to TRBD1 covers 7 bases. V trimming: 6 bases; J trimming: 5 bases; junction bases outside the gene matches: 9. In germline, CDR1 is MDHEN, CDR2 SYDVKM. The CDR3 length is 14 residues. The CDR3: CASSIGQERTEAFF. DNA for the CDR3: TGTGCCAGCAGCATAGGACAGGAGAGGACTGAAGCTTTCTTT.

This chain connects TRBV7-9 to TRBJ1-1; tentatively, D is TRBD1 (6 bases). CDR1 SEHNR and CDR2 FQNEAQ come from the germline V gene (reference sequence). This CDR3 spans 15 amino acids. Trimming took off 5 bases at V and 1 base at J, with 14 bases between the two ends. This chain's CDR3 is CASSRWTDSNTEAFF. The DNA of the CDR3 is TGTGCCAGCAGCCGATGGACAGATTCGAACACTGAAGCTTTCTTT.

This chain uses TRBV5-1 with TRBJ2-1, with 12 nucleotides matching TRBD2. The CDR3 sequence is 15 residues long. Germline CDR1 is SGHRS and CDR2 is YFSETQ. V lost 3 bases and J lost 4; bases outside the gene matches: 2. This CDR3 is CASSSGLAGYNEQFF. CDR3 in DNA: TGCGCCAGCAGCTCTGGACTAGCGGGGTACAATGAGCAGTTCTTC.

The chain is built from TRBV27 and TRBJ2-7; 13 nucleotides align to TRBD2. V lost 6 bases, J lost 0 bases, and 8 bases stayed unmatched. This CDR3 has 17 residues. Germline V gene lookup returns CDR1 MNHEY and CDR2 SMNVEV (reference sequence). CDR3 sequence reads: CASSRTSGSYSSYEQYF. CDR3 DNA sequence: TGTGCCAGCAGCCGGACTAGCGGGAGTTATAGCTCCTACGAGCAGTACTTC.